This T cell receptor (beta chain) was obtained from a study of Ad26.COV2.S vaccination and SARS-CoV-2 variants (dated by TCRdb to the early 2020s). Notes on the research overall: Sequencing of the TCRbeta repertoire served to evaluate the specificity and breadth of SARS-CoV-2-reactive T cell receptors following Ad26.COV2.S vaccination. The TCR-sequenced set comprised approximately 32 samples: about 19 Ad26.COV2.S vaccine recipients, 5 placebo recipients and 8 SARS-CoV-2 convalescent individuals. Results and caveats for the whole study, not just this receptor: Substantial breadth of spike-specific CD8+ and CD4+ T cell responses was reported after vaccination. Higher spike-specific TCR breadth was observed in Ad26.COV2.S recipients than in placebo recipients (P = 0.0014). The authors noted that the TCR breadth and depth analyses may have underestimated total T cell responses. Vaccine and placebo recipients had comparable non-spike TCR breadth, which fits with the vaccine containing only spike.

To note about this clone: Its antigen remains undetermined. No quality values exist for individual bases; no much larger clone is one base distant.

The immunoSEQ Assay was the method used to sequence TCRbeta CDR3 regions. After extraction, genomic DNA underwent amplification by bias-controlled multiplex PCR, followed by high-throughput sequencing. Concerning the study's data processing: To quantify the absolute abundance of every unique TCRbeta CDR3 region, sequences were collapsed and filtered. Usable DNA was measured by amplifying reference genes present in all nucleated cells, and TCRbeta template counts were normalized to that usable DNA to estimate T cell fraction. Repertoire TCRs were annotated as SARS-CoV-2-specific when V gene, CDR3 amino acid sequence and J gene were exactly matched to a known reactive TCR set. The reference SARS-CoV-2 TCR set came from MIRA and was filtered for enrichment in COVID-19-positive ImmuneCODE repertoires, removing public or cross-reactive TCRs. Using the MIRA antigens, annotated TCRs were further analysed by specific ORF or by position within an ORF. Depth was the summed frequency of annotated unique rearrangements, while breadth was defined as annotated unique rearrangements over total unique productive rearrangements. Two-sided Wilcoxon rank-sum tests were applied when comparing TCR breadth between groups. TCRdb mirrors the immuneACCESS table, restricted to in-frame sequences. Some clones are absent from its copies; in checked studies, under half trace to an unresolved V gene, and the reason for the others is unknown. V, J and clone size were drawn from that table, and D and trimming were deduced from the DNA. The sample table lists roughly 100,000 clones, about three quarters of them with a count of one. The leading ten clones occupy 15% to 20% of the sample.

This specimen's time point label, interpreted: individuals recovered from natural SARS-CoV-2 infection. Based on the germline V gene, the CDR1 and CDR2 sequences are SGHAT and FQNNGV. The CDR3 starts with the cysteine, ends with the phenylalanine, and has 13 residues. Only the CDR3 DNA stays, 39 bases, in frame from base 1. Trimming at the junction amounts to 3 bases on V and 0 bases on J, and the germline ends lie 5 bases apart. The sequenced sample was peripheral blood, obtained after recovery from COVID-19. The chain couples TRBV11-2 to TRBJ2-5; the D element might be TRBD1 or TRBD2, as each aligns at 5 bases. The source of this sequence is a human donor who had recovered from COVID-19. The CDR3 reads CASSLGHQETQYF. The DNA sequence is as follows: TGTGCCAGCAGCTTGGGACACCAAGAGACCCAGTACTTC.